Each of the 28 T cell receptor beta chains below was sequenced from the same sample in a study of blood T cell repertoires in COVID-19 (TCRdb year 2020). The library was produced with the immunoSEQ multiplex PCR assay. The clones in this table, taken by TCRdb from immuneACCESS, are in-frame only. Not every clone is retained; where verified, under half of the shortfall comes from an unresolved V gene, and the cause of the rest is unknown. Here the sample has around 250,000 clones; 89% occur a single time. 0.94% of the sample comes from the top ten. The sample comprised peripheral blood. These receptors were taken from a woman in her forties who had recovered from COVID-19.

This chain uses TRBV7-9 with TRBJ2-1, with 13 bases matching TRBD2. Germline assignment: CDR1 SEHNR and CDR2 FQNEAQ (reference sequence). V shed 5 bases, J shed 6 bases, and the junction held 4 bases outside the gene matches. This CDR3 is built from 15 residues. CDR3 sequence (DNA): TGTGCCAGCAGCCCAAGGACTAGCGGGAGCAATGAGCAGTTCTTC. This translates into CASSPRTSGSNEQFF.

The chain links TRBV6-5 to TRBJ1-3, with D uncertain. The V end was cut by 5 bases, the J end by 0 bases, with 11 bases between. This CDR3 region has 15 residues. Germline lookup yields CDR1 MNHEY and CDR2 SVGAGI. CDR3 residues: CASSQAGNSGNTIYF. CDR3 bases: TGTGCCAGCAGTCAGGCCGGAAACTCTGGAAACACCATATATTTT.

This sequence joins TRBV6-4 and TRBJ2-1; the D gene is possibly TRBD1 (6 bases). Germline CDR1 reads MRHNA; CDR2 reads SNTAGT. The CDR3 is 15 residues long. The V end lost 7 bases, the J end lost 3 bases, and 16 bases lay between the germline ends. In DNA, the CDR3 is TGTGCCAGCACTGGAGGCACAGGGAACTACAATGAGCAGTTCTTC. The encoded protein is CASTGGTGNYNEQFF.

The chain combines TRBV28 with TRBJ2-3, with 9 bases matching TRBD1. Germline CDR1 MDHEN, CDR2 SYDVKM. V trimming: 4 bases; J trimming: 5 bases; junction bases outside the gene matches: 4. The CDR3 totals 14 residues. The DNA for the CDR3 is TGTGCCAGCAGTTCGGGACAGGGAGAAGATACGCAGTATTTT. Its translation: CASSSGQGEDTQYF.

The rearrangement uses TRBV6-5 and TRBJ2-2, with 8 bases fitting TRBD1. From germline, CDR1 is MNHEY and CDR2 SVGAGI. The CDR3 runs to 15 residues. J gave up 4 bases and V 2 bases, and 3 bases lay outside the gene matches. CDR3 region: CASSYETGATGELFF. The CDR3 nucleotides read TGTGCCAGCAGTTACGAGACAGGGGCCACCGGGGAGCTGTTTTTT.

This rearrangement joins TRBV27 to TRBJ2-2; D gene unclear. The V and J ends lost 6 bases and 0 bases respectively, with 8 bases between them. Germline assignment: CDR1 MNHEY and CDR2 SMNVEV (reference sequence). The CDR3 contains 14 residues. Here the CDR3 DNA reads TGTGCCAGCAGCTCTCCTACGAACACCGGGGAGCTGTTTTTT. Translating it yields CASSSPTNTGELFF.

This sequence joins TRBV28 and TRBJ1-4, with D tentatively TRBD1 (5 bases). The germline V and J ends were trimmed by 8 bases and 0 bases, with 13 bases remaining between them. The CDR3 has 15 amino acids. The V gene's germline CDR1 is MDHEN and CDR2 SYDVKM. In nucleotides, the CDR3 is TGTGCCAGCTGCGACGGGGGGGCAACTAATGAAAAACTGTTTTTT. Protein product: CASCDGGATNEKLFF. Full variable domain (remainder filled in from reference TRBV28 and TRBJ1-4): DVKVTQSSRYLVKRTGEKVFLECVQDMDHENMFWYRQDPGLGLRLIYFSYDVKMKEKGDIPEGYSVSREKKERFSLILESASTNQTSMYLCASCDGGATNEKLFFGSGTQLSVL.

This sequence joins TRBV4-2 and TRBJ2-7, with D possibly matching TRBD2 (6 bases). Per germline, CDR1 LGHNA and CDR2 YNFKEQ. Trimming stripped 4 bases from V and 2 bases from J, with 15 bases between. The CDR3 extends over 15 amino acids. The CDR3 bases are TGTGCCAGCAGCCTCACCGGGACTGGTACCTACGAGCAGTACTTC. Translation: CASSLTGTGTYEQYF.

The rearrangement joins TRBV27 to TRBJ1-2, with no clear D. The CDR3 runs to 14 residues. Per the germline V gene, CDR1 is MNHEY and CDR2 is SMNVEV (reference sequence). V lost 0 bases and J lost 8, with 13 bases in between. The CDR3 DNA sequence: TGTGCCAGCAGTTTATCGCGGGTTTCTCGCGGCTACACCTTC. Its translation: CASSLSRVSRGYTF.

This rearrangement joins TRBV6-5 to TRBJ2-1, with D maybe TRBD1 (5 bases). This CDR3 region has 13 residues. Germline loops: CDR1 MNHEY, CDR2 SVGAGI. With 2 bases removed from V and 10 bases from J, the gap between germline ends came to 12 bases. The CDR3 DNA reads TGTGCCAGCAGTTACATCAGGGAAGCGGAGCAGTTCTTC. Protein: CASSYIREAEQFF.

This clone was recorded once. The chain combines TRBV10-3 with TRBJ2-1; 7 bases align to TRBD2. J lost 4 bases, V lost 3 bases, and 9 bases had no gene match. The germline CDR1 and CDR2 sequences are ENHRY and SYGVKD. There are 16 residues in the CDR3. The CDR3 protein is CAISEREREAYNEQFF. The CDR3 DNA follows: TGTGCCATCAGTGAAAGAGAACGGGAGGCATACAATGAGCAGTTCTTC.

The CDR3 DNA follows: TGTGCCAGCAGTTTATGGCGGGACAGGGTAAAATTTGAGCTACTTTTAACCTCTGGAAACACCATATATTTT. This gives the protein CASSLWRDRVKFELLLTSGNTIYF. V is TRBV27 and J is TRBJ1-3; 9 positions match TRBD1. This CDR3 has 24 residues. V lost 1 base to trimming and J lost 0 bases; unmatched junction nucleotides: 25. Per the germline V gene, CDR1 is MNHEY and CDR2 is SMNVEV (reference sequence).

Written as DNA, the CDR3 is TGTGCCAGCTCACCCCGGCAGGTGGATAATTCACCCCTCCACTTT. This encodes CASSPRQVDNSPLHF. This chain joins TRBV18 and TRBJ1-6; D gene unclear. The V and J ends lost 3 bases and 5 bases respectively, with 11 bases between them. CDR1 is KGHSH, CDR2 LQKENI, per germline. The CDR3 consists of 15 residues.

The gene calls are TRBV6-6 and TRBJ2-7, with 12 bases aligning to TRBD2. Germline-derived CDR1 and CDR2 are MNHNY and SVGAGI (reference sequence). The junction had 8 bases not matched to a gene; V was cut back by 5 bases and J by 0 bases. The CDR3 covers 17 residues. The CDR3 is CASSLGTSGSTSYEQYF. CDR3 coding DNA: TGTGCCAGCAGTCTCGGGACTAGCGGGTCCACCTCCTACGAGCAGTACTTC.

The chain uses TRBV13 and TRBJ2-1; 8 nucleotides align to TRBD2. V shed 1 base, J shed 6 bases, and the junction held 5 bases outside the gene matches. Germline V gives CDR1 PRHDT, CDR2 FYEKMQ (reference sequence). The CDR3 length is 15 residues. CDR3 region: CASSLASGSFNEQFF. DNA of the CDR3: TGTGCCAGCAGCTTAGCCAGCGGGAGTTTCAATGAGCAGTTCTTC.

This clone occurred many times. This CDR3 reads CARGPTGTGAGELFF. The CDR3 DNA reads TGTGCCAGAGGACCGACCGGGACAGGGGCCGGGGAGCTGTTTTTT. The V and J genes are TRBV2 and TRBJ2-2, with 10 bases matching TRBD1. The CDR3 is made up of 15 amino acids. Looked up from germline, CDR1 is SNHLY and CDR2 is FYNNEI. V lost 9 bases and J lost 6; bases outside the gene matches: 10.

This sequence joins TRBV14 and TRBJ2-3; possibly TRBD2 for D (6 bases). The germline V gene encodes CDR1 SGHDN and CDR2 FVKESK. The CDR3 consists of 17 residues. The V and J ends lost 4 bases and 2 bases respectively, with 19 bases between them. Here the CDR3 reads CASSPTSGAGPTDTQYF. In DNA, the CDR3 is TGTGCCAGCAGCCCCACCAGCGGAGCGGGTCCCACAGATACGCAGTATTTT.

The chain employs TRBV11-2 and TRBJ2-7; 7 positions match TRBD1. The CDR3 is 13 residues long. V lost 6 bases and J lost 2; bases outside the gene matches: 4. Germline CDR1 SGHAT, CDR2 FQNNGV. DNA of the CDR3: TGTGCCAGCAGGTTAACAGGGGCCTACGAGCAGTACTTC. Protein: CASRLTGAYEQYF. Looking up the rest from reference TRBV11-2 and TRBJ2-7 gives the full variable domain: EAGVAQSPRYKIIEKRQSVAFWCNPISGHATLYWYQQILGQGPKLLIQFQNNGVVDDSQLPKDRFSAERLKGVDSTLKIQPAKLEDSAVYLCASRLTGAYEQYFGPGTRLTVT.

J is TRBJ1-6 and V is TRBV27; D unresolved. The CDR3 totals 14 residues. Germline lookup yields CDR1 MNHEY and CDR2 SMNVEV (reference sequence). The V end was cut by 4 bases, the J end by 11 bases, with 15 bases between. The CDR3 sequence is CASSSGSPPTPLHF. CDR3 bases: TGTGCCAGCAGTTCCGGGTCTCCCCCCACACCCCTCCACTTT.

V and J are TRBV6-5 and TRBJ1-2; D gene uncertain. Germline loops: CDR1 MNHEY, CDR2 SVGAGI. This CDR3 region has 14 residues. V dropped 8 bases and J dropped 0 bases, with 13 bases sitting between them. Here the CDR3 DNA reads TGTGCCAGCGGCGGGGAGGCCGCTAACTATGGCTACACCTTC. Protein: CASGGEAANYGYTF.

This chain links TRBV28 with TRBJ1-4; a weak D match, TRBD1 (5 bases). Germline V gene lookup returns CDR1 MDHEN and CDR2 SYDVKM. This CDR3 spans 14 amino acids. Trimming removed 2 bases from V and 4 bases from J, with 8 bases in between. The CDR3 nucleotides are TGTGCCAGCAGTTTACCACAGGATAATGAAAAACTGTTTTTT. This translates into CASSLPQDNEKLFF.

The table lists this clone with a few counts. The chain uses TRBV28 and TRBJ1-5; D not resolved. V dropped 6 bases and J dropped 4 bases, with 10 bases sitting between them. The CDR3 runs to 13 residues. CDR1 MDHEN and CDR2 SYDVKM come from the germline V gene. CDR3 amino acids: CASSRVVNQPQHF. The CDR3 DNA is TGTGCCAGCAGCCGGGTGGTAAATCAGCCCCAGCATTTT.

The chain links TRBV5-1 to TRBJ1-1, with a possible D match to TRBD1 (5 bases). CDR1 SGHRS and CDR2 YFSETQ come from the germline V gene. This CDR3 has 13 amino acids. Between the trimmed V and J ends, which lost 6 bases and 7 bases, there was a span of 16 bases. The CDR3 DNA sequence: TGCGCCAGCACCCTTGGGGAGGGGAGTGAAGCTTTCTTT. Amino acids: CASTLGEGSEAFF.

The gene calls are TRBV7-5 and TRBJ2-2; the table assigns TRBD2, which was not confirmed against the DNA. TRBV7-5 is an annotated pseudogene. CDR3 size: 12 residues. CDR3 bases: TGTGTCAGAAGCTCGGGCACCGGGGAGCTGTTTTTT. Its protein product is CVRSSGTGELFF.

The chain couples TRBV5-1 to TRBJ2-5; TRBD1 agrees at 7 bases. Germline CDR1 and CDR2: SGHRS and YFSETQ. This CDR3 has 14 amino acids. V gave up 0 bases and J gave up 1 base; unmatched junction bases: 0. The CDR3 spells CASSLGTGQETQYF. The CDR3 bases are TGCGCCAGCAGCTTGGGGACAGGCCAAGAGACCCAGTACTTC.

V usage is TRBV28 and J usage is TRBJ2-1, with 8 bases that match TRBD2. Germline V gene lookup returns CDR1 MDHEN and CDR2 SYDVKM. The CDR3 is 15 residues long. Trimming took 3 bases from V and 6 from J; bases not matched to a gene: 7. The CDR3 coding sequence is TGTGCCAGCAGTTTCCTCCTTAGCGGGACCAATGAGCAGTTCTTC. It is translated as CASSFLLSGTNEQFF.

CDR3 loop: CAISESFGTSGNEQFF. CDR3 DNA: TGTGCCATCAGTGAGTCGTTCGGGACTAGCGGCAATGAGCAGTTCTTC. This sequence joins TRBV10-3 and TRBJ2-1; 11 bases map to TRBD2. Losses at the gene ends were 0 bases for V and 6 bases for J; bases not matched to a gene: 4. Germline lookup yields CDR1 ENHRY and CDR2 SYGVKD. CDR3 length: 16 amino acids.

The chain has TRBV10-2 and TRBJ1-1; 7 bases match TRBD1. Germline V gene data show CDR1 as WSHSY and CDR2 as SAAADI. The V and J ends lost 7 bases and 0 bases, in that order; junction bases with no gene match: 2. There are 13 residues in the CDR3. CDR3 nucleotides: TGCGCCAGCAAACAGGGGATGAACACTGAAGCTTTCTTT. Its protein product is CASKQGMNTEAFF.